The TCR beta chain described here comes from a study of blood T cells in healthy people across ages (dated by TCRdb to between 2014 and 2017). For the study in its entirety: Template switching captured roughly one uniquely barcoded TCR beta cDNA molecule per two T cells in model experiments. Two additional independent replicas of 1 million unique cDNA reads from the same blood draw were analyzed for two donors (one aged 18 to 29 and one aged 80 or older). The donors were divided into four age groups: young (average roughly 17 years), middle-aged (around 37), aged (62) and long-lived (82). To avoid experimental bias, donors of different ages were distributed randomly across sequencing lanes. Age-related changes in TCR beta repertoire diversity were measured in the study by deep sequencing normalized with unique cDNA molecular identifiers.

In the case of this clonotype: Its antigen is not yet known. Per-nucleotide qualities are absent, and no much larger clonotype sits a single base away.

Results and caveats for the whole study, not just this receptor: The long-lived group showed more naive CD4+ T cells, fewer expanded clones and increased TCR diversity than the aged group, suggesting age selection. Observed TCR beta diversity per million T cells fell roughly linearly with age, and a significant reduction was already apparent by age roughly 40. Because donor CMV infection status was unknown, age-related changes in expanded clonotypes were potentially confounded. Estimates of total diversity based on one million sequenced T cells were regarded as lower bounds and as underestimates. Observed TCR beta diversity correlated strongly with the percentage of naive T cells measured by flow cytometry. Conclusive comparison of naive and antigen-experienced compartments was prevented by the profiling of bulk unsorted PBMCs.

Donors were 40 or so systemically healthy Caucasian individuals from Russia aged roughly 6 to 95 years. Approximately 9 milliliters of peripheral blood were collected from each donor into EDTA-treated Vacutainer tubes. PBMCs were isolated by Ficoll-Paque density-gradient centrifugation, with at least 7 million obtained per sample. Total RNA, at least 6 micrograms per sample, was extracted from PBMCs with Trizol reagent. For every donor, flow cytometry on a PBMC aliquot measured the percentage of naive CD45RAhigh/CD27high T cells. Receptor libraries were prepared by 5' RACE. The reads were generated on an Illumina HiSeq 2500. A second roughly 6 to 12 cycle PCR used a sample-barcoded 5' primer and a J-beta primer mix. A template-switch 5' adaptor carrying 12 random nucleotides introduced a unique molecular identifier onto each TCR beta cDNA molecule. Each sample yielded at least 2.5 million CDR3-containing paired-end reads. All of the RNA was converted into first-strand cDNA using the Mint cDNA synthesis kit, with a TRBC-specific oligonucleotide serving as the primer. All cDNA was treated with uracil-DNA glycosylase and then went through a first 18-cycle PCR with the universal primers M1SS and BC2_uni_R. As for the original processing: For normalization, 1 million high-quality reads, each with a distinct molecular identifier, were randomly selected from each sample. Instead of being binned into consensus sequences, reads with shared molecular identifiers were discarded. MiTCR, run with a Q25 quality threshold and the strictest error-elimination algorithm, handled CDR3 identification, clonotype clustering and error correction. A nonparametric unseen species model with Euler transformation was used to estimate lower-bound total TCR beta diversity. TCRdb itself trimmed the public reads at Q25 with fastp, ran MiXCR and retained productive beta chains. A single entry per CDR3 protein holds the most common genes and DNA from its merged rows. TCRdb's processing, not the authors', yielded these V and J calls. The sample table lists roughly 1.6 million distinct CDR3 sequences, about 31% of them with a count of one. Roughly 10% of the sample is in the top ten clones.

V is shortened by 6 bases, J by 2 bases, and the region joining them spans 13 bases. CDR1 and CDR2 (MDHEN, SYDVKM) derive from the germline V gene. Reading from cysteine to phenylalanine, the CDR3 counts 14 amino acids. The sequence is cut down to CDR3 DNA, 42 bases in frame from base 1. The clonotype originates from a woman aged 30 to 39 in good health. The sequenced sample was blood. This chain joins TRBV28 to TRBJ1-1, with no confidently assigned D gene. The CDR3 protein: CASRSGSHNTEAFF. The DNA is as follows: TGTGCCAGCAGGTCCGGGTCGCATAACACTGAAGCTTTCTTT.